What follows are 18 T cell receptor beta chains derived from one specimen sequenced in a study of CD8+CD57+ T cells in acquired aplastic anemia. The TCR beta profiling, which covered VDJ combination and CDR3 sequence, was carried out using genomic DNA as the template. TCRdb re-called the reads through MiXCR, storing one row per CDR3 protein. This sample has hundreds of thousands of distinct CDR3 sequences, with around 82% found just once. The patients chosen for sequencing had shown expansion of CD8+CD57+ cells (detected by flow cytometry). Source material: sorted CD4+, CD8+, or CD8+CD57+ T cells (not recorded which) from PBMCs. Every receptor here comes from a human donor with aplastic anemia.

The genes are TRBV7-9 and TRBJ1-2, with D unresolved. Trimming took 2 bases from V and 14 from J, leaving 24 bases between them. This CDR3 comprises 15 residues. CDR1 is SEHNR and CDR2 is FQNEAQ in the germline V gene (reference sequence). Here the CDR3 reads CASSLTPAADHDFTF. CDR3 DNA sequence: TGTGCCAGCAGCTTAACCCCCGCAGCCGACCATGATTTTACCTTC.

The rearrangement links TRBV19 to TRBJ2-1; 7 bases line up with TRBD2. Looked up from germline, CDR1 is LNHDA and CDR2 is SQIVND (reference sequence). The CDR3 sequence is 16 residues long. J lost 10 bases, V lost 6 bases, and 18 bases had no gene match. CDR3 bases: TGTGCCAGTAGCCTAGCTAGCGGAGCCTGTCAGGAGGAGCAGTTCTTC. It codes for CASSLASGACQEEQFF.

The chain carries TRBV7-8 and TRBJ1-2; no clear D. Germline lookup yields CDR1 SGHVS and CDR2 FQNEAQ. V lost 1 base to trimming and J lost 11 bases, with 23 bases between them. The CDR3 runs 16 residues. DNA for the CDR3: TGTGCCAGCAGCTTAGAGGGAGGCCCCGATGCGCAGTGTTACACCTTC. Translating gives CASSLEGGPDAQCYTF.

This clonotype was detected only a few times. This rearrangement joins TRBV5-4 to TRBJ1-1, with 9 bases matching TRBD1. Germline V gives CDR1 SGHNT, CDR2 YYREEE (reference sequence). Trimming at V came to 4 bases and at J to 5 bases, leaving 3 bases not matched to a gene. The CDR3 has 13 residues. CDR3 residues: CASSPQGATEAFF. The CDR3 nucleotides are TGTGCCAGCAGCCCACAGGGGGCGACTGAAGCTTTCTTT. The variable domain in full, with the rest retrieved from reference TRBV5-4 and TRBJ1-1, is ETGVTQSPTHLIKTRGQQVTLRCSSQSGHNTVSWYQQALGQGPQFIFQYYREEENGRGNFPPRFSGLQFPNYSSELNVNALELDDSALYLCASSPQGATEAFFGQGTRLTVV.

The chain combines TRBV7-8 with TRBJ2-3, with D perhaps matching TRBD2 (6 bases). The germline V and J ends were trimmed by 0 bases and 15 bases, with 22 bases remaining between them. CDR3 length: 15 residues. Germline CDR1 is SGHVS and CDR2 is FQNEAQ. CDR3 loop: CASSLAGGRDKQHYF. The CDR3 nucleotides read TGTGCCAGCAGCTTAGCGGGAGGCCGCGATAAGCAGCATTATTTT.

Comments on this clonotype: The conserved closing phenylalanine or tryptophan is absent in this CDR3, likely reflecting a read error. The DNA is omitted, as the CDR3 cannot be located on it reliably, and the CDR3 follows TCRdb's listing. The chain recombines TRBV7-2 with TRBJ2-3; TRBD2, the table's D call, lacks a check against the DNA. Germline assignment: CDR1 SGHTA and CDR2 FQGNSA. The CDR3 spans 13 amino acids, including both terminal residues. CDR3 in amino acids: CASSLVVSGRQST.

The chain has TRBV19 and TRBJ1-2, with a weak D call TRBD1 (5 bases). The CDR3 loop spans 11 amino acids. Germline V gene lookup returns CDR1 LNHDA and CDR2 SQIVND (reference sequence). V was cut by 6 bases and J by 7 bases, with 9 bases left in between. CDR3 residues: CASSQGLGYTF. The DNA of the CDR3 is TGTGCCAGTAGCCAGGGTCTTGGCTACACCTTC.

The chain joins TRBV7-8 to TRBJ1-5; D gene uncertain. Germline loops: CDR1 SGHVS, CDR2 FQNEAQ. The V and J ends lost 5 bases and 8 bases respectively, with 19 bases between them. CDR3 length: 15 amino acids. The CDR3 spells CASSQDPVGKEPQHF. The CDR3 DNA follows: TGTGCCAGCAGCCAAGATCCAGTCGGCAAAGAGCCCCAGCATTTT. Drawing the rest from reference TRBV7-8 and TRBJ1-5, the complete variable domain is GAGVSQSPRYKVAKRGQDVALRCDPISGHVSLFWYQQALGQGPEFLTYFQNEAQLDKSGLPSDRFFAERPEGSVSTLKIQRTQQEDSAVYLCASSQDPVGKEPQHFGDGTRLSIL.

Concerning this clonotype itself: One end of the junction is discordant with germline, which a read error may explain. The chain has TRBV15 and TRBJ1-1; D not certain. This CDR3 spans 15 amino acids. Per germline, CDR1 LNHNV and CDR2 YYDKDF (reference sequence). The CDR3 loop reads CASSLDRERNTQAFF. In DNA form, the CDR3 reads TGTGCCAGCAGCTTAGACCGGGAGCGGAACACTCAGGCCTTCTTT.

The V call is TRBV7-8, the J call TRBJ1-1; the D is unclear. The CDR3 contains 13 residues. CDR1 SGHVS and CDR2 FQNEAQ come from the germline V gene. The germline V and J ends were trimmed by 4 bases and 8 bases, with 14 bases remaining between them. The CDR3 here is CASSYAGVAEAFF. Written as DNA, the CDR3 is TGTGCCAGCAGCTATGCCGGGGTAGCCGAAGCTTTCTTT.

J is TRBJ1-2 and V is TRBV5-6, with D uncertain. Trimming took off 4 bases at V and 5 bases at J, with 18 bases between the two ends. The CDR3 has 15 residues. Germline V CDR1 and CDR2: SGHDT, YYEEEE. The CDR3 here is CASSHTDGLVYGYTF. Written as DNA, the CDR3 is TGTGCCAGCAGCCATACAGACGGGCTCGTATATGGCTACACCTTC.

J is TRBJ2-3 and V is TRBV4-1, with D perhaps TRBD2 (6 bases). The V gene lost 6 bases and the J gene lost 6 bases, with 13 bases spanning the gap. The CDR3 totals 13 residues. Germline V lookup: CDR1 MGHRA, CDR2 YSYEKL. The CDR3 DNA is TGCGCCAGCAGTGACACGGCGGGGGATACGCAGTATTTT. Translated, it gives CASSDTAGDTQYF.

Turning to this clonotype: One end of the junction does not line up with germline, which may come from a read error. The chain carries TRBV7-6 and TRBJ1-6; D is unresolved. This CDR3 comprises 14 residues. CDR1 and CDR2 (germline): SGHVS, FNYEAQ. CDR3 loop: CASSMGSYQEPQYF. The DNA for the CDR3 is TGTGCCAGCAGCATGGGCAGCTATCAAGAGCCCCAGTACTTT.

A remark on this clonotype: Sequence at one end of the junction differs from germline and may be a read error. CDR3 nucleotide sequence: TGTGCCAGCAGCTTGGTTCAGCCCCTAATCTACGAGCAGTACTTT. Translated, it gives CASSLVQPLIYEQYF. The chain recombines TRBV2 with TRBJ1-1, with D unclear. The CDR3 runs 15 residues. Germline CDR1 SNHLY, CDR2 FYNNEI.

Of note for this clonotype: This could be a read error, since a much larger clone is one nucleotide away. Because it lacks the conserved phenylalanine or tryptophan at the end, this CDR3 is likely a read error. The DNA is left out, because the CDR3 cannot be placed on it with certainty; the CDR3 is given as TCRdb lists it. The CDR3 sequence is CASSLGRGAPTSS. The V and J genes are TRBV7-9 and TRBJ1-2; TRBD1, the D gene given by the table, was not confirmed from the DNA. The CDR3 length equals 13 residues, ends included. The germline V gene has CDR1 SEHNR and CDR2 FQNEAQ (reference sequence).

This clonotype was seen once. The chain joins TRBV20-1 to TRBJ2-7, with 7 bases aligning to TRBD1. V lost 6 bases and J lost 6; bases outside the gene matches: 8. The CDR3 is 12 residues long. Germline V lookup: CDR1 DFQATT, CDR2 SNEGSKA (reference sequence). CDR3 coding DNA: TGCAGTGCGGCCGGACAGGTGGGCGAGCAGTACTTC. It specifies CSAAGQVGEQYF.

As for this clonotype: One end of the junction does not line up with germline, which may come from a read error. The chain uses TRBV9 and TRBJ2-5; D is uncertain. The CDR3 sequence is 14 residues long. Per germline, CDR1 SGDLS and CDR2 YYNGEE. The CDR3 coding sequence is TGTGCCAGCAGCAGAGGACGCGCGCAAGGGACCCAGTACTTC. Translated: CASSRGRAQGTQYF.

J is TRBJ1-2 and V is TRBV10-3, with D hard to call. CDR3 size: 14 residues. The V and J ends lost 6 bases and 4 bases respectively, with 15 bases between them. CDR1 and CDR2 from the germline V gene are ENHRY and SYGVKD. The CDR3 bases are TGTGCCATCAGGTTTCAGGAGTCGGGCTATGGCTACACCTTC. It codes for CAIRFQESGYGYTF.